One and the same sample provided the 21 T cell receptor beta chains below, sequenced in a study of blood T cell repertoires in COVID-19. Clones were read by immunoSEQ multiplex PCR, and TCRdb kept only the in-frame ones, dropping some. The sample consists of approximately 150,000 clones, approximately 88% of them appearing once. Sequenced sample: peripheral blood. The receptors shown here come from a human donor in a cohort sampled during active COVID-19.

The rearrangement joins TRBV4-1 to TRBJ2-7, with a possible D match to TRBD1 (6 bases). Germline assignment: CDR1 MGHRA and CDR2 YSYEKL. The CDR3 covers 15 residues. V lost 0 bases to trimming and J lost 0 bases, with 9 bases between them. As DNA, the CDR3 is TGCGCCAGCAGCCAAGAAAGGGGGAACTCCTACGAGCAGTACTTC. It codes for CASSQERGNSYEQYF.

The V call is TRBV12-3 or TRBV12-4, the J call TRBJ1-2; the match to TRBD1 covers 7 bases. The CDR3 is 13 amino acids. Trimming removed 6 bases from V and 6 bases from J; junction bases left unmatched: 7. The CDR3 loop reads CASRRDQGDGYTF. The CDR3 nucleotides are TGTGCCAGCAGAAGGGACCAGGGGGATGGCTACACCTTC.

The chain links TRBV27 to TRBJ2-7; 10 bases line up with TRBD2. V lost 8 bases, J lost 1 base, and 5 bases stayed unmatched. Germline CDR1 and CDR2: MNHEY and SMNVEV (reference sequence). CDR3 length: 14 amino acids. In nucleotides, the CDR3 is TGTGCCAGCCTCCGGACTAGCGGATCCTACGAGCAGTACTTC. This encodes CASLRTSGSYEQYF.

J is TRBJ1-2 and V is TRBV9, with TRBD1 matching 7 bases. The J segment lost 2 bases and the V segment lost 3 bases, leaving 4 bases of the junction unmatched. The CDR3 runs to 14 residues. Looked up from germline, CDR1 is SGDLS and CDR2 is YYNGEE. DNA for the CDR3: TGTGCCAGCAGCGCCGGGACAGCAAACTATGGCTACACCTTC. It translates to CASSAGTANYGYTF. Full variable domain (outside the CDR3, taken from reference TRBV9 and TRBJ1-2): DSGVTQTPKHLITATGQRVTLRCSPRSGDLSVYWYQQSLDQGLQFLIQYYNGEERAKGNILERFSAQQFPDLHSELNLSSLELGDSALYFCASSAGTANYGYTFGSGTRLTVV.

V usage is TRBV5-6 and J usage is TRBJ2-1, with 10 nucleotides matching TRBD2. CDR1 and CDR2 (germline): SGHDT, YYEEEE. With V trimmed by 4 bases and J by 3 bases, 4 bases remained unmatched. CDR3 length: 15 amino acids. The CDR3 DNA reads TGTGCCAGCAGCGTTCCTAGCGGGGGCTACAATGAGCAGTTCTTC. It encodes CASSVPSGGYNEQFF.

The rearrangement joins TRBV6-5 to TRBJ2-7; a weak D match, TRBD2 (6 bases). Germline V gene lookup returns CDR1 MNHEY and CDR2 SVGAGI. This CDR3 is 13 amino acids long. V was shortened by 7 bases and J by 1 base, with 11 bases between the two germline ends. The CDR3 sequence: CASTRGVSYEQYF. The DNA for the CDR3 is TGTGCCAGCACCCGCGGGGTTTCCTACGAGCAGTACTTC.

This clone appeared a few times. This chain links TRBV6-5 with TRBJ1-5, with a tentative D call TRBD1 (5 bases). Germline V CDR1 and CDR2: MNHEY, SVGAGI. The CDR3 covers 15 residues. The V end lost 5 bases, the J end lost 4 bases, and 15 bases lay between the germline ends. The CDR3: CASSQRQGWNQPQHF. The CDR3 nucleotides are TGTGCCAGCAGTCAACGGCAGGGTTGGAATCAGCCCCAGCATTTT.

The chain couples TRBV13 to TRBJ2-7; D unresolved. The CDR3 runs to 11 residues. Germline V CDR1 and CDR2: PRHDT, FYEKMQ (reference sequence). V gave up 2 bases and J gave up 6 bases, with 5 bases separating them. The CDR3 spells CASSLIGEQYF. The CDR3 DNA is TGTGCCAGCAGCTTAATCGGCGAGCAGTACTTC.

The rearrangement joins TRBV5-8 to TRBJ2-7, with 10 bases matching TRBD1. This CDR3 region has 15 residues. Germline CDR1 and CDR2: SGHTS and YDEGEE. Losses at the gene ends were 0 bases for V and 4 bases for J; bases not matched to a gene: 4. The CDR3 DNA reads as TGTGCCAGCAGCTTGGTAGGGACAGGGGTATACGAGCAGTACTTC. It specifies CASSLVGTGVYEQYF.

For this clone: Within the sample, other DNA sequences also encode this same CDR3. This chain connects TRBV7-2 to TRBJ1-3; TRBD1 is a possible D gene (5 bases). The CDR3 spans 15 residues. Per the germline V gene, CDR1 is SGHTA and CDR2 is FQGNSA. Trimming took 4 bases from V and 0 from J, leaving 10 bases between them. The CDR3 here is CASSSQGSSGNTIYF. As DNA, the CDR3 is TGTGCCAGCAGCTCCCAGGGAAGCTCTGGAAACACCATATATTTT.

The CDR3 spells CASSWGTGGRNEQFF. The CDR3 coding sequence is TGTGCCAGCAGCTGGGGGACAGGGGGCCGAAATGAGCAGTTCTTC. This chain links TRBV5-6 with TRBJ2-1; 12 bases map to TRBD1. Germline CDR1 and CDR2: SGHDT and YYEEEE. V shed 3 bases and J 7 bases; nucleotides not matched to a gene: 5. The CDR3 length is 15 residues.

J is TRBJ2-5 and V is TRBV7-7, with 7 bases identical to TRBD2. Germline CDR1 and CDR2: SSHAT and FNYEAQ (reference sequence). The CDR3 sequence is 15 residues long. J lost 4 bases, V lost 0 bases, and 5 bases had no gene match. The CDR3 region is CASSLAPAGPETQYF. The CDR3 DNA reads TGTGCCAGCAGCTTAGCGCCAGCGGGGCCAGAGACCCAGTACTTC. Complete variable domain (other parts from reference TRBV7-7 and TRBJ2-5): GAGVSQSPRYKVTKRGQDVTLRCDPISSHATLYWYQQALGQGPEFLTYFNYEAQPDKSGLPSDRFSAERPEGSISTLTIQRTEQRDSAMYRCASSLAPAGPETQYFGPGTRLLVL.

The J gene is TRBJ1-3, the V gene TRBV5-5; no clear D. Trimming cost V 2 bases and J 3 bases, with 12 bases left between them. Germline lookup yields CDR1 SGHKS and CDR2 YYEKEE (reference sequence). The CDR3 is made up of 15 amino acids. In DNA, the CDR3 is TGTGCCAGCAGCTTCCCAGGCGCCCTTGGAAACACCATATATTTT. This translates into CASSFPGALGNTIYF. The full variable domain, its missing parts supplied by reference TRBV5-5 and TRBJ1-3, is DAGVTQSPTHLIKTRGQQVTLRCSPISGHKSVSWYQQVLGQGPQFIFQYYEKEERGRGNFPDRFSARQFPNYSSELNVNALLLGDSALYLCASSFPGALGNTIYFGEGSWLTVV.

The CDR3, as DNA: TGTGCCAGCAGCACCACTAGCGGGGGGGGTCCCTACGAGCAGTACTTC. Residues: CASSTTSGGGPYEQYF. The V and J genes are TRBV7-2 and TRBJ2-7; 13 nucleotides align to TRBD2. V gave up 5 bases and J gave up 2 bases; unmatched junction bases: 6. Germline V CDR1 and CDR2: SGHTA, FQGNSA. There are 16 residues in the CDR3.

The V call is TRBV19, the J call TRBJ1-3; TRBD1 agrees at 7 bases. CDR1 is LNHDA, CDR2 SQIVND, per germline (reference sequence). The V segment lost 4 bases and the J segment 2 bases; nucleotides outside the gene matches: 2. This CDR3 spans 14 amino acids. Written as DNA, the CDR3 is TGTGCCAGTAGTACAACAGGGGCTGGAAACACCATATATTTT. Translation: CASSTTGAGNTIYF.

This chain uses TRBV11-2 with TRBJ2-3, with 7 nucleotides matching TRBD1. Germline V gives CDR1 SGHAT, CDR2 FQNNGV. The ends lost 6 bases at V and 1 base at J; junction bases unmatched: 13. This CDR3 has 17 amino acids. The chain's CDR3 is CASRNAPVDRGTDTQYF. Written as DNA, the CDR3 is TGTGCCAGCAGAAACGCCCCGGTTGACAGGGGCACAGATACGCAGTATTTT.

The chain is built from TRBV7-8 and TRBJ2-5; 7 bases fit TRBD1. J lost 1 base, V lost 5 bases, and 4 bases had no gene match. This CDR3 is built from 14 residues. Germline-derived CDR1 and CDR2 are SGHVS and FQNEAQ. The CDR3 loop is CASSRDRAQETQYF. CDR3 bases: TGTGCCAGCAGCCGAGACAGGGCCCAAGAGACCCAGTACTTC.

About this clone itself: Sequence at one end of the junction differs from germline and may be a read error. The genes are TRBV3-1 (or the pseudogene TRBV3-2) and TRBJ1-1; D uncertain. Germline V CDR1 and CDR2: LGHDT, YNNKEL (reference sequence). The CDR3 is 11 residues long. For the CDR3, the DNA is TGTGCCAGCAGCACAAACAGTGAAGCTTTCTTT. Amino acids: CASSTNSEAFF.

The chain links TRBV9 to TRBJ1-1, with D perhaps TRBD1 (6 bases). The CDR3 covers 14 residues. Germline assignment: CDR1 SGDLS and CDR2 YYNGEE. Trimming removed 0 bases from V and 4 bases from J, with 10 bases in between. CDR3 region: CASSVGQVPTEAFF. The DNA for the CDR3 is TGTGCCAGCAGCGTAGGACAGGTGCCCACTGAAGCTTTCTTT. The full variable domain, rest sourced from reference TRBV9 and TRBJ1-1, is DSGVTQTPKHLITATGQRVTLRCSPRSGDLSVYWYQQSLDQGLQFLIQYYNGEERAKGNILERFSAQQFPDLHSELNLSSLELGDSALYFCASSVGQVPTEAFFGQGTRLTVV.

The chain carries TRBV27 and TRBJ2-7, with D maybe TRBD1 (7 bases). Germline loops: CDR1 MNHEY, CDR2 SMNVEV (reference sequence). V shed 3 bases and J shed 2 bases, with 8 bases lying between them. This CDR3 is built from 13 residues. CDR3 residues: CASSFRGAYEQYF. The CDR3 region has the DNA TGTGCCAGCAGTTTCAGGGGGGCCTACGAGCAGTACTTC.

In its sample, this clone was seen a few times. CDR3 loop: CATYGTGSSPLHF. CDR3 in DNA: TGTGCCACCTACGGGACAGGGTCTTCACCCCTCCACTTT. The genes are TRBV10-3 and TRBJ1-6, with 9 bases fitting TRBD1. This CDR3 is built from 13 residues. V shed 10 bases and J 9 bases; nucleotides not matched to a gene: 7. CDR1 is ENHRY, CDR2 SYGVKD, per germline.